The present T cell receptor beta chain was sequenced within a study of OX40 agonist ivuxolimab in advanced cancers. V was shortened by 3 bases and J by 5 bases, with 10 bases between the two germline ends. The CDR3 loop spans 13 amino acids. In germline, CDR1 is LNHNV, CDR2 YYDKDF (reference sequence). The repertoire was sequenced with immunoSEQ multiplex PCR; TCRdb's copy has only in-frame clones and lacks some. Among about 62,000 clones listed, over 75% were seen once. The receptor was isolated from an adult with an advanced solid tumor such as melanoma, head and neck, liver or kidney cancer. The sequenced sample was CD4+ or CD8+ T cells sorted from blood, obtained in a trial of the OX40 agonist ivuxolimab. The V call is TRBV15, the J call TRBJ1-1; the D gene is possibly TRBD1 (5 bases). The CDR3 protein is CATSSGEGTEAFF. In nucleotides, the CDR3 is TGTGCCACCAGCAGTGGGGAGGGGACTGAAGCTTTCTTT.